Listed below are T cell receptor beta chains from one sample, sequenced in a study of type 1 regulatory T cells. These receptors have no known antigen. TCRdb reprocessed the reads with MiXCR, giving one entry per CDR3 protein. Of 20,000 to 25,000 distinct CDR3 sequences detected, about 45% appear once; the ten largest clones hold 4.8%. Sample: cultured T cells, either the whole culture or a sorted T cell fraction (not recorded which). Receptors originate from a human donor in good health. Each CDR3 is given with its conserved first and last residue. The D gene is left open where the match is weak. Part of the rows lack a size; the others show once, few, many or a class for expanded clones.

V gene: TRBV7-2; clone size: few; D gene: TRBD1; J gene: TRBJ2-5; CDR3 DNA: TGTGCCAGCAGCGGTTTTGGGGGACAGGGAGAGACCCAGTACTTC; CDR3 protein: CASSGFGGQGETQYF
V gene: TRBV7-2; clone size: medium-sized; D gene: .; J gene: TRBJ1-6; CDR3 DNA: TGTGCCAGCAGCTTTGGCAGGGTCGGGGGTTCACCCCTCCACTTT; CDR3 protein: CASSFGRVGGSPLHF
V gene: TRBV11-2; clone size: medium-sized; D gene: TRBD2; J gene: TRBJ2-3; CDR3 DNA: TGTGCCAGCAGCTTGGGGGGACTACGATACACAGATACGCAGTATTTT; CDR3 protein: CASSLGGLRYTDTQYF
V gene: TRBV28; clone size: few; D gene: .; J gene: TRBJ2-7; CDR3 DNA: TGTGCCAGCAGTCCTCGGGTTGGGTCCTACGAGCAGTACTTC; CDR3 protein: CASSPRVGSYEQYF
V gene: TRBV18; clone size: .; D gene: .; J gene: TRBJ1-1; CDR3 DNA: TGTGCCAGCTCCACCGGGTTGAACACTGAAGCTTTCTTT; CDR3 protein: CASSTGLNTEAFF
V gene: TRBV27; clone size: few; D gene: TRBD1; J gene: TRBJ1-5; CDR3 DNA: TGTGCCAGCAGTTTCGACAGGGCACATCAGCCCCAGCATTTT; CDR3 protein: CASSFDRAHQPQHF
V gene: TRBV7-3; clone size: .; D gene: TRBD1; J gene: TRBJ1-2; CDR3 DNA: TGTGCCAGCAGCCTAGTCACAGGGGACGGCTACACCTTC; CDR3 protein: CASSLVTGDGYTF
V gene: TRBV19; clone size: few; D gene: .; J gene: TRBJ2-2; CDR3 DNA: TGTGCCAGTAGTATGCAGGCCCTGGATTTCTCACCCGGGGAGCTGTTTTTT; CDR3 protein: CASSMQALDFSPGELFF
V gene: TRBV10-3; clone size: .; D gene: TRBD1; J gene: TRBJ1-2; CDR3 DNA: TGTGCCATCAGTGGGGACAGGGAAGCCTCAAGTGGCTACACCTTC; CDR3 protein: CAISGDREASSGYTF
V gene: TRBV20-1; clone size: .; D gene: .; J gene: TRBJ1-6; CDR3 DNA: TGCAGTGCTGCTCGACAGGACTCCTATAATTCACCCCTCCACTTT; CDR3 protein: CSAARQDSYNSPLHF
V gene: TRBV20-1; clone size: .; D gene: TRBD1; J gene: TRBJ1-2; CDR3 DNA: TGCAGTGCTAGGTTCCGGGACAGAGCCAACTATGGCTACACCTTC; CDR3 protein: CSARFRDRANYGYTF
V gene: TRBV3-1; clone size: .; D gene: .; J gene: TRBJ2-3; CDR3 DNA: TGTGCCAGCGAATCTTGGGGGGTACTTAATACGCAGTATTTT; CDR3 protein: CASESWGVLNTQYF
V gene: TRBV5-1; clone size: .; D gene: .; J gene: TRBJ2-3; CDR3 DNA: TGCGCCAGCAGCCCCCTCGAGACGGGGGCGGGGACAGATACGCAGTATTTT; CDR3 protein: CASSPLETGAGTDTQYF
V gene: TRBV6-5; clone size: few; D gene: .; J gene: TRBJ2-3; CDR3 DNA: TGTGCCAGCAGACCCCAGGGAATAGGCGGCACAGATACGCAGTATTTT; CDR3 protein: CASRPQGIGGTDTQYF
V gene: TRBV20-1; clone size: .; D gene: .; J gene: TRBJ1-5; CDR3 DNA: TGCAGTGCTAGAGATCTCCGGGGTTGGCAGGGCCCCCAGGCCCAGCATTTT; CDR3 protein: CSARDLRGWQGPQAQHF
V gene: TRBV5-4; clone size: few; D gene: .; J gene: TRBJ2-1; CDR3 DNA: TGTGCCAGCAGCTTAGGACATCGAGGAGGCAATGAGCAGTTCTTC; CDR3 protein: CASSLGHRGGNEQFF
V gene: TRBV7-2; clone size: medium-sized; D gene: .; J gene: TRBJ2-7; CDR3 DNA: TGTGCCAGCAGCTTATACTACGAGCAGTACTTC; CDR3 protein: CASSLYYEQYF
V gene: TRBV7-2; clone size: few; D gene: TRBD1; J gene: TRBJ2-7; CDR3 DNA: TGTGCCAGCAGCTTAGTCCAGGGGGCTGGCGAGCAGTACTTC; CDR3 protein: CASSLVQGAGEQYF
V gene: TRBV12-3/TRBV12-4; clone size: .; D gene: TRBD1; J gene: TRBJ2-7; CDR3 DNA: TGTGCCAGCAGGGTGACAGGGTCCTACGAGCAGTACTTC; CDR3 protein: CASRVTGSYEQYF
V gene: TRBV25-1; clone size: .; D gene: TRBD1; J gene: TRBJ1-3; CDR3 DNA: TGTGCCAGCAGCGCGGACAGGGGGTCTGGAAACACCATATATTTT; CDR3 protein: CASSADRGSGNTIYF
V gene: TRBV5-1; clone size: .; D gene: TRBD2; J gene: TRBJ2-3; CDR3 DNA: TGCGCCAGCAGCCTACTAGCGGGGGGGGCAGATACGCAGTATTTT; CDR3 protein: CASSLLAGGADTQYF
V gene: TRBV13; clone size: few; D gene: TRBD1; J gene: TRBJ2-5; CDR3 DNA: TGTGCCAGCAGCACCCGGGACAGGTGGAAGACCCAGTACTTC; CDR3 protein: CASSTRDRWKTQYF
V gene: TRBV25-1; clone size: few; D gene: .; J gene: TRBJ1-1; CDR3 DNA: TGTGCCAGCAGCAGGACGGGGCTCCTGAACACTGAAGCTTTCTTT; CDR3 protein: CASSRTGLLNTEAFF
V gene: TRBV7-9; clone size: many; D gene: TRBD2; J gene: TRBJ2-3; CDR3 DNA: TGTGCCAGCAGCCAAGGACTAGCGGGCTTGAGCACAGATACGCAGTATTTT; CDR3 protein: CASSQGLAGLSTDTQYF
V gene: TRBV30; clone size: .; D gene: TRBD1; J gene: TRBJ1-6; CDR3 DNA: TGTGCCTGGAGTGTGGAGGACAGGGAATACTCACCCCTCCACTTT; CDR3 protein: CAWSVEDREYSPLHF
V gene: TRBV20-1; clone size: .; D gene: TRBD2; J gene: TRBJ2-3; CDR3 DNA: TGCAGTGCTAGAGAGCCTAGCGGGTATAATGCAGATACGCAGTATTTT; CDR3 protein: CSAREPSGYNADTQYF
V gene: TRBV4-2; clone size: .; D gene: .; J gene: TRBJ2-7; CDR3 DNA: TGTGCCAGCAGCCAAGATTTAGGGGGTTCCTACGAGCAGTACTTC; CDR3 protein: CASSQDLGGSYEQYF
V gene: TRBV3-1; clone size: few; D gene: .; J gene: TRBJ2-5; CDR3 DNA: TGTGCCAGCAGTTACAGGGGAGGGCAAGAGACCCAGTACTTC; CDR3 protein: CASSYRGGQETQYF
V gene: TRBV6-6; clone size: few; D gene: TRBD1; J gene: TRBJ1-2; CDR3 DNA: TGTGCCAGCACCGCAGGGACAGGGGGTGGTGGCTACACCTTC; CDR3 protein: CASTAGTGGGGYTF
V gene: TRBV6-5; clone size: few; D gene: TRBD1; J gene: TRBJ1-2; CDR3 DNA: TGTGCCAGCAGCCTGGACAGGGGAGCTTATGGCTACACCTTC; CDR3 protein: CASSLDRGAYGYTF
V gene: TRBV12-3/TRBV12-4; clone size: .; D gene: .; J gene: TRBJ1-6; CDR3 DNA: TGTGCCAGCAGTTGGAGGGGTAATAATTCACCCCTCCACTTT; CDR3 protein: CASSWRGNNSPLHF
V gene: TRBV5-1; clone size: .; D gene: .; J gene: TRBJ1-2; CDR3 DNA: TGCGCCAGCAGCTTACAGGGCTATGGCTACACCTTC; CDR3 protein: CASSLQGYGYTF
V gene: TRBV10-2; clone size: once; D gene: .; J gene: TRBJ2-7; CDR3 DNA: TGCGCCAGCATTAATCCCATGGGGGGAAACTCCTACGAGCAGTACTTC; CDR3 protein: CASINPMGGNSYEQYF
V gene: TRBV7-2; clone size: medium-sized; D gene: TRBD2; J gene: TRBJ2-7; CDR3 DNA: TGTGCCAGCAGCTTGGGCGGGGGGGTCTACGAGCAGTACTTC; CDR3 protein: CASSLGGGVYEQYF
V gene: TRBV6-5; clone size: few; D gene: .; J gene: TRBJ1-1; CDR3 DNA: TGTGCCAGCAGTTACTCGCCGCCTGAAGCTTTCTTT; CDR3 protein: CASSYSPPEAFF
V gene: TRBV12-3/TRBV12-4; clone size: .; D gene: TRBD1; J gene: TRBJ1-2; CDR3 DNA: TGTGCCAGCAGCCGGACAGGGGCCACAGGCTACACCTTC; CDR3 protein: CASSRTGATGYTF
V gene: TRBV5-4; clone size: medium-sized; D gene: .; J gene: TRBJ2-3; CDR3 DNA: TGTGCCAGCAGCTTGGTACATACTCGGGATACGCAGTATTTT; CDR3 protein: CASSLVHTRDTQYF